The sequence of this TCR beta chain was determined in a study of shared clonotypes between healthy human individuals. Assay used: immunoSEQ multiplex PCR; TCRdb lists only in-frame clones, some missing. The data contain more than 150,000 clones, approximately 95% of them singletons. The CDR3 covers 12 residues. Trimming left V 9 bases short and J 4 bases short, with 13 bases between. CDR1 is LGHNT and CDR2 is FRNRAP in the germline V gene. Source material: naive CD4+ T cells sorted from blood. As to subset: CD45RA+ positively selected. The V gene is TRBV12-5, the J gene TRBJ2-7; D call uncertain. The TCR sequence derives from a woman in her twenties or thirties in good health. The CDR3 reads CASGPGTYEQYF. The CDR3 DNA sequence: TGTGCTAGCGGTCCAGGTACTTACGAGCAGTACTTC.